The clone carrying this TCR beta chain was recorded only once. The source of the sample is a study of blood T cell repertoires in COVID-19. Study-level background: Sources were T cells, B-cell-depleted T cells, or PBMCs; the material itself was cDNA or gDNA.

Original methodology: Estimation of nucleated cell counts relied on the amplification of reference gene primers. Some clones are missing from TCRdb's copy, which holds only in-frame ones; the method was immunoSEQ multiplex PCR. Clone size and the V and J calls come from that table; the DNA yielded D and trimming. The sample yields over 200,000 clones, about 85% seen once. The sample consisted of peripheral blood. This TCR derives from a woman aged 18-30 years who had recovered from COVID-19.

CDR3 coding DNA: TGTGCCAGTAGTTTATTCCATCAACAGGGTTCTAATCAGCCCCAGCATTTT. Translation: CASSLFHQQGSNQPQHF. This chain links TRBV19 with TRBJ1-5; D might be TRBD1 (6 bases). Germline V gives CDR1 LNHDA, CDR2 SQIVND (reference sequence). V gave up 5 bases and J gave up 4 bases, with 21 bases separating them. The CDR3 contains 17 residues.